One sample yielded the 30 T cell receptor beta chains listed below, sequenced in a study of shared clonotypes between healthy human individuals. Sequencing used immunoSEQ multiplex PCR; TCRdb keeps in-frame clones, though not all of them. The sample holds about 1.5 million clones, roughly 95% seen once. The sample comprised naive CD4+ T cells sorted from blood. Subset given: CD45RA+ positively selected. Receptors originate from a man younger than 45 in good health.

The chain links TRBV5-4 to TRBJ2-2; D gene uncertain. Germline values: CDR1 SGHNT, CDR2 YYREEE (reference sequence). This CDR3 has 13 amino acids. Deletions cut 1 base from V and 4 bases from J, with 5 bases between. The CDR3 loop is CASSLLGTGELFF. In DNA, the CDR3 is TGTGCCAGCAGCTTGCTGGGCACCGGGGAGCTGTTTTTT.

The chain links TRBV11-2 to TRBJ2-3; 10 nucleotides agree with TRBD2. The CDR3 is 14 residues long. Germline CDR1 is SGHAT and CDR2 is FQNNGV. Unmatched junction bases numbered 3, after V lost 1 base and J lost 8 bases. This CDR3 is CASSLASGSVTQYF. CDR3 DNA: TGTGCCAGCAGCTTAGCTAGCGGGAGTGTTACGCAGTATTTT.

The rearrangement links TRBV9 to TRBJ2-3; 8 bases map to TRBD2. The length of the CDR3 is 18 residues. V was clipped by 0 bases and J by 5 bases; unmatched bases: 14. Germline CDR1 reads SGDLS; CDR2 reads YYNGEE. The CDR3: CASSVAGVIAGSGDTQYF. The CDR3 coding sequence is TGTGCCAGCAGCGTAGCAGGGGTAATAGCGGGAAGTGGAGATACGCAGTATTTT.

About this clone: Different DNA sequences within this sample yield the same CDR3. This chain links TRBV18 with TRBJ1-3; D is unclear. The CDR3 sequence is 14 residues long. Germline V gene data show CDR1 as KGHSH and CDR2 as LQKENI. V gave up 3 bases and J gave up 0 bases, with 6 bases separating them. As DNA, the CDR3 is TGTGCCAGCTCACCGGCAGGCTCTGGAAACACCATATATTTT. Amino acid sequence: CASSPAGSGNTIYF. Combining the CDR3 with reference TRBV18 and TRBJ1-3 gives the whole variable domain NAGVMQNPRHLVRRRGQEARLRCSPMKGHSHVYWYRQLPEEGLKFMVYLQKENIIDESGMPKERFSAEFPKEGPSILRIQQVVRGDSAAYFCASSPAGSGNTIYFGEGSWLTVV.

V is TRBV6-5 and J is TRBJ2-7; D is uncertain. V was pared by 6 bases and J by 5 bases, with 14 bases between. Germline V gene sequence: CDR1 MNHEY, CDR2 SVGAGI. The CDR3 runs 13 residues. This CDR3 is CASSTARPHEQYF. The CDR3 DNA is TGTGCCAGCAGCACGGCCCGCCCACACGAGCAGTACTTC.

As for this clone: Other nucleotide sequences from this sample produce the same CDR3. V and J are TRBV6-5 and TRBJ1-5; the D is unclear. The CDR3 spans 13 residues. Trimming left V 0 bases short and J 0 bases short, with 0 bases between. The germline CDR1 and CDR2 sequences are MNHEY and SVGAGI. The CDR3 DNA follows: TGTGCCAGCAGTTACTCTAGCAATCAGCCCCAGCATTTT. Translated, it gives CASSYSSNQPQHF.

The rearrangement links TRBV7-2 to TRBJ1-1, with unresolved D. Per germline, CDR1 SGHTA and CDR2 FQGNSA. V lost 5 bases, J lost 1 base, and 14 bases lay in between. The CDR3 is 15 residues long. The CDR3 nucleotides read TGTGCCAGCAGCACCCGAGGAGCACCGAACACTGAAGCTTTCTTT. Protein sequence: CASSTRGAPNTEAFF.

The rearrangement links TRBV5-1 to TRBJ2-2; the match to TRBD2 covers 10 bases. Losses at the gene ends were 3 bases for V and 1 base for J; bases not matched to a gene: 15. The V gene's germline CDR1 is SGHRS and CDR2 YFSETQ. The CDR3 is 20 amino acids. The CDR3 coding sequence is TGCGCCAGCAGCTCACGGGTACTAGCGGGACCGAAAGAGAACACCGGGGAGCTGTTTTTT. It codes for CASSSRVLAGPKENTGELFF.

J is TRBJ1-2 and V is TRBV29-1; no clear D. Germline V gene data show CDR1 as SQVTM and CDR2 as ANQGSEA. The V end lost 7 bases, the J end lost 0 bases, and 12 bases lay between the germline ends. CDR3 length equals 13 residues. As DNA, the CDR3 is TGCAGCGCCGAAACTTCTACTAACTATGGCTACACCTTC. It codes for CSAETSTNYGYTF.

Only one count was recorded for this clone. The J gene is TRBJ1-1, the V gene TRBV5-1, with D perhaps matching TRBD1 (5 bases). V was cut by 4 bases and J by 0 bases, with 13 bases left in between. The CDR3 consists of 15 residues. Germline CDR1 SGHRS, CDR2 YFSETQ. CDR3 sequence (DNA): TGCGCCAGCAGCGGGGGGGACGTCATGAACACTGAAGCTTTCTTT. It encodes CASSGGDVMNTEAFF.

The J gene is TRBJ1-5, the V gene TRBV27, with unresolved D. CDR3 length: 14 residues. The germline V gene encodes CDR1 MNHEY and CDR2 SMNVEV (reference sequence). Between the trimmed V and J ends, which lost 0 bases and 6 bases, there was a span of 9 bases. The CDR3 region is CASSLSWGSQPQHF. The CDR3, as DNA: TGTGCCAGCAGTTTATCATGGGGATCTCAGCCCCAGCATTTT.

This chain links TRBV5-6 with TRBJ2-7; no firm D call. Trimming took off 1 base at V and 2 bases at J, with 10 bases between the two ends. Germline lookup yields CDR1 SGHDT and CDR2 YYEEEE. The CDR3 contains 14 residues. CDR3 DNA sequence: TGTGCCAGCAGCTTGTACCACAGAACCTACGAGCAGTACTTC. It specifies CASSLYHRTYEQYF.

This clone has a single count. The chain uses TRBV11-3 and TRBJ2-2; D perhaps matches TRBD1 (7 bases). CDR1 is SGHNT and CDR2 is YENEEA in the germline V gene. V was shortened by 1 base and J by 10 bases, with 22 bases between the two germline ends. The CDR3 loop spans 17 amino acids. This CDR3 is CASSLGDRASEEEELFF. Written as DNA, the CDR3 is TGTGCCAGCAGCTTAGGGGACAGAGCTAGCGAGGAAGAGGAGCTGTTTTTT.

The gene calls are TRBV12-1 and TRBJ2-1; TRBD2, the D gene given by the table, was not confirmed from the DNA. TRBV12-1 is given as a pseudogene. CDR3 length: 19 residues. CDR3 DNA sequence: TGTGCCAGCAGCCGGCGCGGGGGGCCGCTCACGGGGTACTACAATGAGCAGTTCTTC. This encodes CASSRRGGPLTGYYNEQFF.

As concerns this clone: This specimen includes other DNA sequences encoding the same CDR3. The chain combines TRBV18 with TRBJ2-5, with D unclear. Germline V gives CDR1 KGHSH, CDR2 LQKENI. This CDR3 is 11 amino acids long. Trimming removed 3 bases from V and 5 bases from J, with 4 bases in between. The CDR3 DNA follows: TGTGCCAGCTCACCCAAGGAGACCCAGTACTTC. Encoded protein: CASSPKETQYF. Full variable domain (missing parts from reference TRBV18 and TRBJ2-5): NAGVMQNPRHLVRRRGQEARLRCSPMKGHSHVYWYRQLPEEGLKFMVYLQKENIIDESGMPKERFSAEFPKEGPSILRIQQVVRGDSAAYFCASSPKETQYFGPGTRLLVL.

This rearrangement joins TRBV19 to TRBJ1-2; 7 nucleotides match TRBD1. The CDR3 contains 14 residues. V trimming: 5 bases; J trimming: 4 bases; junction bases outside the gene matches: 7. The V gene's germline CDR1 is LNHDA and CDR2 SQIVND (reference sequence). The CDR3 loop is CASSELQGFYGYTF. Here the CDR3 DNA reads TGTGCCAGTAGTGAGCTACAGGGGTTCTATGGCTACACCTTC.

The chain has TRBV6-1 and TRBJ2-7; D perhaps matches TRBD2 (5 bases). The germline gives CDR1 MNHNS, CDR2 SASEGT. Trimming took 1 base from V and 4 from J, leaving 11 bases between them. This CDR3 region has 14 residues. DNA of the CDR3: TGTGCCAGCAGTGAAGGAGGGCCGGTGTACGAGCAGTACTTC. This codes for CASSEGGPVYEQYF.

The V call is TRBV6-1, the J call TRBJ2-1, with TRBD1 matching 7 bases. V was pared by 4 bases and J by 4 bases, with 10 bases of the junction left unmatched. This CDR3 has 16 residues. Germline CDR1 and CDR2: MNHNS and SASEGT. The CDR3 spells CASSARDRSTYNEQFF. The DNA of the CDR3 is TGTGCCAGCAGTGCCAGGGACAGATCTACGTACAATGAGCAGTTCTTC.

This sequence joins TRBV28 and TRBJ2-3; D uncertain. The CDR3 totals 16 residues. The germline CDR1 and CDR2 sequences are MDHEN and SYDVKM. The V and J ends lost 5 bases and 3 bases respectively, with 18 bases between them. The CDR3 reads CASSPNPISVTDTQYF. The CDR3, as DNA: TGTGCCAGCAGTCCGAACCCCATATCAGTTACAGATACGCAGTATTTT.

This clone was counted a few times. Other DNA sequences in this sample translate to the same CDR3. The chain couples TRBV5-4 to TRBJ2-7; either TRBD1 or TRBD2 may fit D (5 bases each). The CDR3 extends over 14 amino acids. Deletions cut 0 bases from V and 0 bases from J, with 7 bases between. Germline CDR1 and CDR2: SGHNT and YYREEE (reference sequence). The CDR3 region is CASSLAGSSYEQYF. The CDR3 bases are TGTGCCAGCAGCTTGGCAGGGAGCTCCTACGAGCAGTACTTC.

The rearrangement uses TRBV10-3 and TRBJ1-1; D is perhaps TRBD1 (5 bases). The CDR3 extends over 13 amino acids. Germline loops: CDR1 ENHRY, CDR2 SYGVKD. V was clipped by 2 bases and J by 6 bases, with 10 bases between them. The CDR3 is CAISEGQGSEAFF. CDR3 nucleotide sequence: TGTGCCATCAGTGAGGGGCAGGGCTCTGAAGCTTTCTTT.

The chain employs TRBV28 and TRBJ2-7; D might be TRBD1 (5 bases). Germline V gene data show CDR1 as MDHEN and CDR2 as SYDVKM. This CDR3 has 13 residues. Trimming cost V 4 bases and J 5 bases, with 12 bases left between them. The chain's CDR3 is CASSYLRVHEQYF. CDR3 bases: TGTGCCAGCAGTTATCTCAGGGTCCACGAGCAGTACTTC.

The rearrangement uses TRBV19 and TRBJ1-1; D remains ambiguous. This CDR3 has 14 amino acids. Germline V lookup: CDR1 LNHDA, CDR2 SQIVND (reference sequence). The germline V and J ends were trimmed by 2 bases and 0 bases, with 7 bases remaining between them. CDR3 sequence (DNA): TGTGCCAGTAGTATACTGAGGGTGAACACTGAAGCTTTCTTT. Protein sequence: CASSILRVNTEAFF.

The CDR3 protein is CASSLERAYNEQFF. The DNA for the CDR3 is TGTGCCAGCAGCTTAGAGCGGGCCTACAATGAGCAGTTCTTC. V usage is TRBV7-9 and J usage is TRBJ2-1; possible D gene TRBD2, 6 bases. The V and J ends lost 1 base and 2 bases respectively, with 6 bases between them. Germline-derived CDR1 and CDR2 are SEHNR and FQNEAQ (reference sequence). This CDR3 comprises 14 residues.

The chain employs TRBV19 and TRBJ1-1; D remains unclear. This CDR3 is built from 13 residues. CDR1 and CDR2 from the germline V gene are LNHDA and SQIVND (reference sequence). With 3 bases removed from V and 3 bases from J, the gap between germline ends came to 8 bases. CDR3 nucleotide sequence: TGTGCCAGTAGTATGGGGAAGTACACTGAAGCTTTCTTT. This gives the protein CASSMGKYTEAFF. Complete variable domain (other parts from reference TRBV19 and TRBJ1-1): DGGITQSPKYLFRKEGQNVTLSCEQNLNHDAMYWYRQDPGQGLRLIYYSQIVNDFQKGDIAEGYSVSREKKESFPLTVTSAQKNPTAFYLCASSMGKYTEAFFGQGTRLTVV.

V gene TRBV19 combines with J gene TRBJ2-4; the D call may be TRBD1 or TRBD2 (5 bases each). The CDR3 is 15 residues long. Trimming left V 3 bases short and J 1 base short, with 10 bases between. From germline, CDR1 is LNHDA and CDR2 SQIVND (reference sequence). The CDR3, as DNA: TGTGCCAGTAGTATCCGCAGGGAGGCCAAAAACATTCAGTACTTC. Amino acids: CASSIRREAKNIQYF.

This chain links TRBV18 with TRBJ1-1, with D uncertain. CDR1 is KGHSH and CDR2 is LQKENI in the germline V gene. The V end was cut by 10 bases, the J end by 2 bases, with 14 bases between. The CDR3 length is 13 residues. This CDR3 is CAMTGWINTEAFF. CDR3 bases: TGTGCCATGACGGGTTGGATAAACACTGAAGCTTTCTTT.

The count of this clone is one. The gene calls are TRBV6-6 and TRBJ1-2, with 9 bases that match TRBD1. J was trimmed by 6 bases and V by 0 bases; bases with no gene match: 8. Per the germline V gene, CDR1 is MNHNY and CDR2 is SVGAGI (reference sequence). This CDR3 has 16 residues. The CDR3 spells CASSYSSRDRDNGYTF. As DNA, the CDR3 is TGTGCCAGCAGTTACTCCTCCCGGGACAGGGACAATGGCTACACCTTC.

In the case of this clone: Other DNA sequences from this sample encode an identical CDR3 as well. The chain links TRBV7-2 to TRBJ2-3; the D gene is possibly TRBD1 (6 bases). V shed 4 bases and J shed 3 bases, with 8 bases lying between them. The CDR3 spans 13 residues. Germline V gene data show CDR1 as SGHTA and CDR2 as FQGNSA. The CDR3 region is CASSSGVTDTQYF. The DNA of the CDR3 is TGTGCCAGCAGCTCAGGGGTGACAGATACGCAGTATTTT.

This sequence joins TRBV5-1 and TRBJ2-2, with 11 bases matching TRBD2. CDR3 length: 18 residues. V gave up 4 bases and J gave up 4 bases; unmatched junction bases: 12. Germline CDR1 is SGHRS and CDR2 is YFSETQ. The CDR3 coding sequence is TGCGCCAGCAGCCGAGTCCTTGTGACTAGCGGGATCACCGGGGAGCTGTTTTTT. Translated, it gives CASSRVLVTSGITGELFF.